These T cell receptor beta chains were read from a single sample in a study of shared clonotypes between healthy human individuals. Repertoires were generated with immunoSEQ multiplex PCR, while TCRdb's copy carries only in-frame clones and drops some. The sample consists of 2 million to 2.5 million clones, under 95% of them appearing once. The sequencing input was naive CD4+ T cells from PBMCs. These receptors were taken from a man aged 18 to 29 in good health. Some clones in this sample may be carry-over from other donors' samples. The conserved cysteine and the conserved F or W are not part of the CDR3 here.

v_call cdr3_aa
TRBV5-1 ASSPAGGSNQPQH
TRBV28 ASSLRTSGTGELF
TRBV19 ASSKHSNQPQH
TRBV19 ASSINIAGGAAKNIQY
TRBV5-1 ASSWGTNTGELF
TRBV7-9 ASSRGTGLLSNYGYT
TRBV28 ASRSPGLAGLHEQY
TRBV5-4 ASSLGGKFHEQY
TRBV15 ATSSGLAGRGNEQF
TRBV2 ASRDRQLPNTEAF
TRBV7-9 ASSWASSDTQY
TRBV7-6 ASSLVQINSNQPQH
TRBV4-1 ASSLWGTATNEKLF
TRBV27 ASSQPRRAGDTGELF
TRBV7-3 ASSSLGTPNTEAF
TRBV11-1 ASSLGSRQGVITNEQF
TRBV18 ASSPEAVTRSYNEQF
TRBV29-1 SVGYPAKNIQY
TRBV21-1 ASSRQDAETQY
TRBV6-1 ASRPDRALGEQY
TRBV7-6 ASSLGSAYEQY
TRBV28 ASSLQGGGYEQY
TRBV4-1 ASSQGDRRSSYEQY
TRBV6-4 ASSDSSSGRHEQY
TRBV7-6 ASSGPGHPPRPQH
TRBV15 ATSRDRGSGNTIY
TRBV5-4 ASSDQRRERNEQF
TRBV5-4 ASSLSSGRGAETQY
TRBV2 ASSQLGGARGNQPQH
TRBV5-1 ASSLVGSGNTIY
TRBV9 ASSVVQGGEQY
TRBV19 ASNDRPSEKLF
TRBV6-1 ASSEPRTQGPNYGYT
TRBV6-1 ASSEVLAGLYEQY
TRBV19 ASSISVRGEQY
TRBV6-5 ASSYLVDEKLF
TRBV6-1 ASSPTPGGEQPQH
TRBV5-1 ASSLEPLAGGETQY
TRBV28 ASRAGGPYEQY
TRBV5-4 ASSDPTGGGYGYT
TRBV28 ASSLSRGYSNQPQH
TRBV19 ASNSAHGSDQDTQY
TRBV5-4 ASSSDPQGGGYT
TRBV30 AWSLRDRDYNEQF
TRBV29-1 SVVPGGAGTEAF
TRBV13 ASSSRTPSYNEQF
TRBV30 AWSRTENQPQH
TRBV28 ASSLEDRDLYQPQH
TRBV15 ATSRDWESYNEQF
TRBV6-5 ASSYTRSNQPQH
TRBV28 ASSSLTGPNTEAF
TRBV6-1 ASIMTGTAAYEQY
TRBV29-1 SVEYLTGVNTEAF
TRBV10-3 AISESGGAGNTEAF
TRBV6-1 ASSEQPGLPYGPSYEQY